This passage covers 8 T cell receptor beta chains from one sample sequenced in a study of neurological immune-mediated disorders. TCRdb reanalysed the 5' RACE reads using MiXCR and keeps one entry per CDR3 protein. Of more than 75,000 distinct CDR3 sequences in the sample, 3.5% to 5.5% are singletons; the top ten hold approximately 5.7%. The time point here: longitudinal time-point 3. The sequenced sample was PBMCs. The source of these receptors is a woman in her sixties with multiple sclerosis.

This clonotype was seen repeatedly, ten times or more. The J gene is TRBJ2-1, the V gene TRBV7-6; 8 bases agree with TRBD2. With V trimmed by 1 base and J by 0 bases, 11 bases remained unmatched. This CDR3 has 19 amino acids. CDR1 and CDR2 (germline): SGHVS, FNYEAQ. The CDR3 loop is CASSLVPGGGLSSYNEQFF. The CDR3 nucleotides read TGTGCCAGCAGCTTAGTTCCGGGCGGGGGGCTAAGCTCCTACAATGAGCAGTTCTTC.

This clonotype was observed many times. This chain connects TRBV6-5 to TRBJ1-2, with D possibly being TRBD1 (6 bases). CDR1 and CDR2 from the germline V gene are MNHEY and SVGAGI. V was cut by 4 bases and J by 8 bases, with 14 bases left in between. The CDR3 has 13 amino acids. CDR3 bases: TGTGCCAGCAGTTTCGGGGGGGGGGCCGGCTACACCTTC. This translates into CASSFGGGAGYTF.

This clonotype was detected many times. Being one base from a much bigger clone, this may be a read error. J is TRBJ2-7 and V is TRBV7-2; D is ambiguous. The germline V gene has CDR1 SGHTA and CDR2 FQGNSA. The CDR3 totals 11 residues. V gave up 4 bases and J gave up 2 bases, with 3 bases separating them. The CDR3 loop reads CASSYTYEQYF. For the CDR3, the DNA is TGTGCCAGCAGCTACACCTACGAGCAGTACTTC.

This clonotype was seen at least ten times. This chain links TRBV11-2 with TRBJ2-7; D may be TRBD1 (6 bases). The germline gives CDR1 SGHAT, CDR2 FQNNGV. Trimming shortened V by 2 bases and J by 6 bases, and 14 bases separated the two germline ends. The CDR3 covers 14 residues. The CDR3 region has the DNA TGTGCCAGCAGCTTATCACAGGGCACCCGCGAGCAGTACTTC. This sequence encodes CASSLSQGTREQYF.

This chain uses TRBV18 with TRBJ1-1, with D perhaps TRBD1 (5 bases). This CDR3 is built from 17 residues. Trimming removed 3 bases from V and 3 bases from J, with 20 bases in between. CDR1 is KGHSH, CDR2 LQKENI, per germline. The CDR3 loop reads CASSPDESRGRYTEAFF. CDR3 sequence (DNA): TGTGCCAGCTCACCGGATGAGTCTAGGGGCCGGTACACTGAAGCTTTCTTT.

This clonotype was recorded many times. This chain joins TRBV5-1 and TRBJ2-7; tentative D call: TRBD2 (5 bases). This CDR3 is built from 15 residues. Trimming took 6 bases from V and 2 from J, leaving 18 bases between them. Germline-derived CDR1 and CDR2 are SGHRS and YFSETQ. The CDR3 sequence is CASTTGLQGTYEQYF. The CDR3, as DNA: TGCGCCAGCACCACCGGACTCCAAGGAACCTACGAGCAGTACTTC.

This clonotype was counted ten times or more. The J gene is TRBJ2-1, the V gene TRBV7-2; no reliable D call. CDR1 is SGHTA and CDR2 is FQGNSA in the germline V gene. This CDR3 comprises 11 residues. V was shortened by 2 bases and J by 9 bases, with 5 bases between the two germline ends. CDR3 loop: CASSLLGEQFF. DNA of the CDR3: TGTGCCAGCAGCTTACTGGGTGAGCAGTTCTTC.

This clonotype appeared many times. J is TRBJ2-7 and V is TRBV7-7; 8 bases fit TRBD1. CDR3 length equals 13 residues. Trimming at V came to 5 bases and at J to 6 bases, leaving 6 bases not matched to a gene. CDR1 is SSHAT, CDR2 FNYEAQ, per germline (reference sequence). The CDR3 nucleotides read TGTGCCAGCAGCCAGGACAGGGTCGGCGAGCAGTACTTC. It yields the protein CASSQDRVGEQYF.